The source of this T cell receptor (beta chain) is a study of tumor-infiltrating lymphocytes in primary liver carcinoma. Study information: Patients were men and women aged 30 to 69 years. Study-wide results and caveats: Overlap in tumor-adjacent and tumor-blood pairs fell below that of tumor region pairs. Owing to bulk unsorted samples, no comparison was made between CD4+ and CD8+ repertoires.

Looked up from germline, CDR1 is LGHNA and CDR2 is YNFKEQ. The CDR3 spans 15 residues. Researchers generated TCR beta cDNA from about 450 ng of total RNA, relying on a constant-region primer. Generation of the TCR beta libraries relied on three nested multiplex PCR rounds using slightly modified ARM-PCR. The first two PCR rounds used TRBV1-TRBV30 forward primers with a C-beta reverse primer, 9 to 10 cycles each. TCRdb re-called the multiplex PCR reads through MiXCR, storing one row per CDR3 protein. The sample consists of 320,000 or so distinct CDR3 sequences, less than 75% of them appearing once. For blood RNA, unsorted whole blood served as the source, and germline DNA was extracted too. Collected before surgery were roughly 4.4 milliliters of peripheral blood. As concerns this clonotype: What it binds is not known. Sequence at one end of the junction differs from germline and may be a read error.

The origin of this receptor is a man between 35 and 55 years old with primary liver carcinoma and hepatitis B virus infection. The chain carries TRBV4-2 and TRBJ2-1, with D tentatively TRBD2 (6 bases). The sequenced sample was peripheral blood. CDR3 sequence (DNA): TGTACCAGCAGCCAAGCTAGCGAACTTCACAATGAGCAGTTCTTC. It encodes CTSSQASELHNEQFF.